This T cell receptor beta chain stems from a study of siplizumab effects on memory and regulatory T cells. Germline trimming cut 8 bases from V and 7 bases from J; bases unmatched to any gene: 9. The CDR3 length is 13 residues. CDR1 is ENHRY, CDR2 SYGVKD, per germline. Sequencing was performed with immunoSEQ multiplex PCR; in TCRdb, only in-frame clones are kept and a portion is missing. The sample includes about 120,000 clones, around 93% of them seen just once. V is TRBV10-3 and J is TRBJ2-3; TRBD2 matches at 7 bases. This TCR derives from a human donor in good health. Sequenced sample: non-Treg CD4+ T cells sorted from blood. The CDR3 DNA follows: TGTGCCATCGAGGCGGGGGAAGGACATACGCAGTATTTT. Translated, it gives CAIEAGEGHTQYF.